This TCR beta chain was identified during a study of OX40 agonist ivuxolimab in advanced cancers. Overall study results and limits: Mean expanded clone counts were higher in CD8+ than CD4+ T cells. Expanded peripheral T cells had an undetermined antigen specificity.

Points on this clone: What it binds is not known.

Germline V CDR1 and CDR2: SNHLY, FYNNEI. The ends lost 6 bases at V and 8 bases at J; junction bases unmatched: 1. CDR3 length: 12 residues. Generated by immunoSEQ multiplex PCR, the TCRdb table keeps only in-frame clones and is missing some. Of about 90,000 clones listed, around 90% were seen once; the top ten hold roughly 0.15%. The chain has TRBV2 and TRBJ2-1, with 10 bases lining up with TRBD1. The sequencing here drew on CD4+ or CD8+ T cells sorted from blood, taken in a trial of the OX40 agonist ivuxolimab. The TCR comes from an adult with an advanced solid tumor such as melanoma, head and neck, liver or kidney cancer. For the CDR3, the DNA is TGTGCCAGCAGGACAGGGGGCTATGAGCAGTTCTTC. Amino acids: CASRTGGYEQFF.